This TCR beta chain came from a study of Ad26.COV2.S vaccination and SARS-CoV-2 variants. Study context: Intramuscular Ad26.COV2.S at 5x10^10 or 1x10^11 viral particles.

Assay: immunoSEQ multiplex PCR; the TCRdb copy retains only in-frame clones and omits some. The sample includes roughly 700,000 clones, around 92% seen only once; the top ten take approximately 1.5%. Broader study findings: Substantial breadth was reported for post-vaccination spike-specific CD8+ and CD4+ T cells.

Germline V gene data show CDR1 as KGHSH and CDR2 as LQKENI. Trimming shortened V by 2 bases and J by 4 bases, and 9 bases separated the two germline ends. This CDR3 region has 14 residues. This sample's treatment: roughly 20 received Ad26.COV2.S at low or high dose, single or two shots; several received placebo; per-sample allocation not given. It was on day 63 after the first vaccine or placebo injection that samples were taken. Donor was an adult aged 18-55 years in Boston. As regards this clone: Its antigen remains unidentified.

This receptor was obtained from a person between 18 and 65 years old who received the Ad26.COV2.S COVID-19 vaccine or a placebo. The sample in question was peripheral blood, obtained in a trial of Ad26.COV2.S vaccine versus placebo. This chain links TRBV18 with TRBJ2-1; D is uncertain. The CDR3 bases are TGTGCCAGCTCACCAACCCAGACTTACAATGAGCAGTTCTTC. Amino acids: CASSPTQTYNEQFF.